This TCR beta chain derives from a study of identifying expanded T cells in peripheral blood. This table comes from immunoSEQ multiplex PCR, and its TCRdb copy is limited to in-frame clones, with some not included. Found here are roughly 100,000 clones, approximately 89% of them singletons; the top ten hold roughly 15%. Collection occurred without any documented infections or immune events in donors. Per the germline V gene, CDR1 is MNHEY and CDR2 is SMNVEV (reference sequence). The CDR3 sequence is 16 residues long. V shed 0 bases and J shed 4 bases, with 16 bases lying between them. The chain links TRBV27 to TRBJ2-7; a possible D gene is TRBD2 (5 bases). The source material was blood. This clonotype was obtained from a person aged 18 to 75 in good health. CDR3 amino acids: CASSLSAASTRYEQYF. Written as DNA, the CDR3 is TGTGCCAGCAGTTTATCGGCGGCTAGCACTAGGTACGAGCAGTACTTC.